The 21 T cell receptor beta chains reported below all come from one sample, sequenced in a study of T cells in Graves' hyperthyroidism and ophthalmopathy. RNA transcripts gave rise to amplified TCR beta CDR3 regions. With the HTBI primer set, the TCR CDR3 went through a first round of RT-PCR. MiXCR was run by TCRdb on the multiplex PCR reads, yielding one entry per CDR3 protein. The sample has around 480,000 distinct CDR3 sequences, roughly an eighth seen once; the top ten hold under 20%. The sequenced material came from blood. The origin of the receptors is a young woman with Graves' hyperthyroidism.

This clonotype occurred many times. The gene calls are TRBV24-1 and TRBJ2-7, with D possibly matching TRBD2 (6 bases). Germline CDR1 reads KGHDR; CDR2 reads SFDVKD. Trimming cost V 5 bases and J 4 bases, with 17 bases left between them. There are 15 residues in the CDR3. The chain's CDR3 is CATSVAGSDPYEQYF. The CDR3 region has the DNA TGTGCCACCAGTGTGGCGGGAAGTGATCCGTACGAGCAGTACTTC.

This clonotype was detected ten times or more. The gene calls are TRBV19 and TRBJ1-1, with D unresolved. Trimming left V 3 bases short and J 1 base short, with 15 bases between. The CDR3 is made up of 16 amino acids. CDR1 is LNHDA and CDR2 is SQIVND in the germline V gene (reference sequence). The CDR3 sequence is CASSIIFGPQNTEAFF. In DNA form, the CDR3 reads TGTGCCAGTAGTATTATCTTCGGACCCCAGAACACTGAAGCTTTCTTT.

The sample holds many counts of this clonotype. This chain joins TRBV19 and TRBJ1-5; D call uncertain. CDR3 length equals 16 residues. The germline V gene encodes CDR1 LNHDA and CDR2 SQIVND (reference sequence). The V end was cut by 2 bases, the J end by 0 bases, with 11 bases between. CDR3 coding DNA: TGTGCCAGTAGTATAACGATATCTAATAGCAATCAGCCCCAGCATTTT. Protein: CASSITISNSNQPQHF.

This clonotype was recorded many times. CDR3 sequence: CASSEPGTGEETQYF. DNA of the CDR3: TGTGCCAGCAGCGAACCCGGGACAGGGGAAGAGACCCAGTACTTC. The chain links TRBV4-2 to TRBJ2-5, with 10 bases fitting TRBD1. With V trimmed by 5 bases and J by 3 bases, 6 bases remained unmatched. The CDR3 has 15 residues. Germline CDR1 LGHNA, CDR2 YNFKEQ.

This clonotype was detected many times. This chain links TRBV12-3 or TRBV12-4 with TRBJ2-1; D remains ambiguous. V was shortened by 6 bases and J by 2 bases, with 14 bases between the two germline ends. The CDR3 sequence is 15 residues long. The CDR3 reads CASSLIGTTYNEQFF. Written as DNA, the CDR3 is TGTGCCAGCAGCCTTATCGGTACGACCTACAATGAGCAGTTCTTC.

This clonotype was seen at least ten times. The CDR3 sequence: CAISVGAGGEQYV. CDR3 nucleotides: TGTGCCATCAGTGTGGGGGCGGGGGGCGAGCAGTACGTC. V usage is TRBV10-3 and J usage is TRBJ2-7, with 8 bases lining up with TRBD2. CDR1 and CDR2 (germline): ENHRY, SYGVKD. The CDR3 runs 13 residues. V shed 4 bases and J 6 bases; nucleotides not matched to a gene: 5.

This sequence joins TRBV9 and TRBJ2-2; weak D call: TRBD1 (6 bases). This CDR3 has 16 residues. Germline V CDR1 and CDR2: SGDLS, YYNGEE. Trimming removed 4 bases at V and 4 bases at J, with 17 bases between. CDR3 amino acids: CASSRDNPYGTGELFF. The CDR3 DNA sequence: TGTGCCAGCAGCCGGGACAACCCCTATGGCACCGGGGAGCTGTTTTTT.

The CDR3 DNA follows: TGTGCCAGCAGCCATTTCAGGACAAATGAAAAACTGTTTTTT. Translation: CASSHFRTNEKLFF. The chain uses TRBV14 and TRBJ1-4; D might be TRBD1 (5 bases). Per the germline V gene, CDR1 is SGHDN and CDR2 is FVKESK. Trimming removed 3 bases from V and 5 bases from J, with 10 bases in between. The CDR3 is 14 amino acids.

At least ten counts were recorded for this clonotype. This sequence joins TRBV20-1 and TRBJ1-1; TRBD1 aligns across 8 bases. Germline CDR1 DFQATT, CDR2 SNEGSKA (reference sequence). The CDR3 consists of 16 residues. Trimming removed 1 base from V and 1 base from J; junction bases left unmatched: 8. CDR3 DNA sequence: TGCAGTGCTAGAGGGACAGGGTGGCGTTGGAACACTGAAGCTTTCTTT. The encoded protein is CSARGTGWRWNTEAFF.

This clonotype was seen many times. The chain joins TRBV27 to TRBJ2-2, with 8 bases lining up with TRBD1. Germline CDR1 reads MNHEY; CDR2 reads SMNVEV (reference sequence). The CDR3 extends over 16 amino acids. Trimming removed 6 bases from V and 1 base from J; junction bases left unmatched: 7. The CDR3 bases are TGTGCCAGCAGAAGACCAGGGGGCCTGAACACCGGGGAGCTGTTTTTT. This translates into CASRRPGGLNTGELFF.

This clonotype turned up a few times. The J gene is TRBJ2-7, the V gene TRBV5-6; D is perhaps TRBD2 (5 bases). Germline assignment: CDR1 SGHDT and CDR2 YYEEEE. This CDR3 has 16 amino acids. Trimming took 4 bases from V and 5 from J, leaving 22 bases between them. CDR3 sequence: CASSPSRAGLQDEQYF. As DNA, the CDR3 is TGTGCCAGCAGCCCGTCGAGGGCCGGACTGCAGGACGAGCAGTACTTC. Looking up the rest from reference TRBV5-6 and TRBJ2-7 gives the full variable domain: DAGVTQSPTHLIKTRGQQVTLRCSPKSGHDTVSWYQQALGQGPQFIFQYYEEEERQRGNFPDRFSGHQFPNYSSELNVNALLLGDSALYLCASSPSRAGLQDEQYFGPGTRLTVT.

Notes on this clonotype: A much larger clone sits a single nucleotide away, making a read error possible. This chain's CDR3 is CASGRVGEQFF. In nucleotides, the CDR3 is TGTGCCAGCGGCCGGGTCGGGGAGCAGTTCTTC. The gene calls are TRBV9 and TRBJ2-1; D uncertain. Looked up from germline, CDR1 is SGDLS and CDR2 is YYNGEE. The V gene lost 7 bases and the J gene lost 10 bases, with 12 bases spanning the gap. The CDR3 runs to 11 residues.

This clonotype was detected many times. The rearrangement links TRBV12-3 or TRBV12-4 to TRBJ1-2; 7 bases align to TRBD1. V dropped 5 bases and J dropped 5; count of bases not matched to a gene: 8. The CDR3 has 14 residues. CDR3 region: CASSSPDRVYGYTF. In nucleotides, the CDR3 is TGTGCCAGCAGTAGCCCCGACAGGGTATATGGCTACACCTTC.

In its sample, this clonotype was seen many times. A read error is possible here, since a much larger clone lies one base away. This CDR3 is CARSLWTTQETQYF. CDR3 nucleotide sequence: TGTGCCCGCAGTTTATGGACAACCCAGGAGACCCAGTACTTC. V is TRBV28 and J is TRBJ2-5, with TRBD1 as a possible D gene (5 bases). Germline CDR1 and CDR2: MDHEN and SYDVKM. CDR3 length: 14 residues.

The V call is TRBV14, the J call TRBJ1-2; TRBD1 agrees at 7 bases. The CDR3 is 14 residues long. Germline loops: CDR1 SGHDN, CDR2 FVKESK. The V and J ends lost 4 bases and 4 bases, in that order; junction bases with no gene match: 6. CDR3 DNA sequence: TGTGCCAGCAGCCTTGACAGGGCCCTCTATGGCTACACCTTC. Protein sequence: CASSLDRALYGYTF.

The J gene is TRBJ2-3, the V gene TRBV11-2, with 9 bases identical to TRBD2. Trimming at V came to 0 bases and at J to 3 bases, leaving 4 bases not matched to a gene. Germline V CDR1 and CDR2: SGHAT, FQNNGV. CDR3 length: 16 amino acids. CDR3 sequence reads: CASSLEVAGVTDTQYF. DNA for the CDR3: TGTGCCAGCAGCTTAGAGGTAGCGGGAGTGACAGATACGCAGTATTTT.

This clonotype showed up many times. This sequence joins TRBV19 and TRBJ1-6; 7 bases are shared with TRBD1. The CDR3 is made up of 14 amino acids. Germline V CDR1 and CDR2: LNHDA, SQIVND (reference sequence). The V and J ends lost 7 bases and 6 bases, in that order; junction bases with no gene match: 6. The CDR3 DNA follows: TGTGCCAGTAAAGCGCACAGGGGTAATTCACCCCTCCACTTT. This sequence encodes CASKAHRGNSPLHF.

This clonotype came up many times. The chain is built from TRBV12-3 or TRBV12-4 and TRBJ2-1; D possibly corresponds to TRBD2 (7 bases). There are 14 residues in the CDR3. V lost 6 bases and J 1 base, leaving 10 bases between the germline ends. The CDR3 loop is CASRGGGSYNEQFF. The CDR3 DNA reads TGTGCCAGCAGGGGAGGGGGTTCCTACAATGAGCAGTTCTTC.

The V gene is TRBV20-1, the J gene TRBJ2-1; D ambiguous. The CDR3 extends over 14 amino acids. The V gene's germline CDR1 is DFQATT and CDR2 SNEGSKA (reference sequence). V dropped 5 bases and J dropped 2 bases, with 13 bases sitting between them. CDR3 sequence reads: CSAPPWRPYNEQFF. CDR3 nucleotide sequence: TGCAGTGCTCCCCCCTGGCGGCCCTACAATGAGCAGTTCTTC.

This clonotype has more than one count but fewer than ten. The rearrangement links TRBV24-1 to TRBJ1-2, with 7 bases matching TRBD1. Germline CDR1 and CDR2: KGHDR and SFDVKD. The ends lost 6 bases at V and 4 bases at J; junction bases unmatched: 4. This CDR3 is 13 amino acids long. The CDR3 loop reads CATSSGTVYGYTF. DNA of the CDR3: TGTGCCACCAGTTCGGGGACAGTCTATGGCTACACCTTC.

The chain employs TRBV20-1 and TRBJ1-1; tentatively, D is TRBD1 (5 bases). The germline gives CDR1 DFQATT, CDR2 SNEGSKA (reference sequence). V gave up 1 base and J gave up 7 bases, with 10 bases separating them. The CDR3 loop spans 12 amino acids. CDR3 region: CSARVGDGEAFF. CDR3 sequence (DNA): TGCAGTGCTAGAGTAGGGGACGGTGAAGCTTTCTTT.